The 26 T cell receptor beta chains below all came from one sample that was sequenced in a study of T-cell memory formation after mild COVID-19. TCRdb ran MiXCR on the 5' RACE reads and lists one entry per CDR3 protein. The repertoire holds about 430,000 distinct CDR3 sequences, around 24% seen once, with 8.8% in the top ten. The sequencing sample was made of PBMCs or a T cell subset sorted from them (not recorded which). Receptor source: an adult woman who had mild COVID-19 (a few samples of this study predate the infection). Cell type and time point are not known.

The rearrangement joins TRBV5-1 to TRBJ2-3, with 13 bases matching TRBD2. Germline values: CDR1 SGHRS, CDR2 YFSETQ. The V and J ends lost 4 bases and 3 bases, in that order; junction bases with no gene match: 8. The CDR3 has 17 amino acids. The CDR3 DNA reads TGCGCCAGCAGCCCCGGGGGACTAGCGGGGTTGACAGATACGCAGTATTTT. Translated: CASSPGGLAGLTDTQYF.

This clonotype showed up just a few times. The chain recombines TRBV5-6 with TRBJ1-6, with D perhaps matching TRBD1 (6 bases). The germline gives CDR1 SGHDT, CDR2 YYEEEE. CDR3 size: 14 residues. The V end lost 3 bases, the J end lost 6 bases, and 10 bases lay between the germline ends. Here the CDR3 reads CASSSRTANSPLHF. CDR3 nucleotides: TGTGCCAGCAGCTCAAGGACAGCTAATTCACCCCTCCACTTT.

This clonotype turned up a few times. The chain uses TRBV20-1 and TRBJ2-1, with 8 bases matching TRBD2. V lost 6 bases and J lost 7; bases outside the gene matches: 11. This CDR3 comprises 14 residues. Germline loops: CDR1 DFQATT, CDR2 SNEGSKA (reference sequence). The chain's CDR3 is CSAVTSGGRNEQFF. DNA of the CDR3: TGCAGTGCGGTAACAAGCGGGGGAAGGAATGAGCAGTTCTTC.

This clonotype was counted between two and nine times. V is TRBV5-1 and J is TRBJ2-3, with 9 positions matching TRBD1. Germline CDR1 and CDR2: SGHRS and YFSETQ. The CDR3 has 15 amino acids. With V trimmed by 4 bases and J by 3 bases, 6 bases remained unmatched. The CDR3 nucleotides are TGCGCCAGCAGCATAGACAGGGGGGAGACAGATACGCAGTATTTT. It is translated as CASSIDRGETDTQYF.

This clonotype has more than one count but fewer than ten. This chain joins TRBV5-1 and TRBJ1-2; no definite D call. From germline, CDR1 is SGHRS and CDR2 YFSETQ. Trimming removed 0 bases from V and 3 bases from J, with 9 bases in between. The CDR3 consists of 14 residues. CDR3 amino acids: CASSLGGVDYGYTF. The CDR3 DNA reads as TGCGCCAGCAGCTTGGGCGGCGTTGACTATGGCTACACCTTC.

The DNA of the CDR3 is TGTGCCTGGAGCCCCGGACAGGGGGCATACGAGCAGTACTTC. It codes for CAWSPGQGAYEQYF. The J gene is TRBJ2-7, the V gene TRBV30; 11 bases agree with TRBD1. Germline V gene sequence: CDR1 GTSNPN, CDR2 SVGIG (reference sequence). The CDR3 consists of 14 residues. V lost 3 bases, J lost 4 bases, and 5 bases stayed unmatched. Based on the CDR3 plus reference TRBV30 and TRBJ2-7, the full variable domain is SQTIHQWPATLVQPVGSPLSLECTVEGTSNPNLYWYRQAAGRGLQLLFYSVGIGQISSEVPQNLSASRPQDRQFILSSKKLLLSDSGFYLCAWSPGQGAYEQYFGPGTRLTVT.

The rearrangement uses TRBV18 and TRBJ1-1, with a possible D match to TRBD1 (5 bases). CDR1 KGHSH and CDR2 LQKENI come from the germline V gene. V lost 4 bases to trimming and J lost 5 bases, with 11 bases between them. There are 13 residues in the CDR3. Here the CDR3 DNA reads TGTGCCAGCTCACTGACAGTCAGGACTGAAGCTTTCTTT. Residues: CASSLTVRTEAFF.

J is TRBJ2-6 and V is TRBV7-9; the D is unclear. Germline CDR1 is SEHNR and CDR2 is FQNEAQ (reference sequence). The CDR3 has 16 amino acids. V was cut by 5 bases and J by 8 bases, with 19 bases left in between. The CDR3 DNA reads TGTGCCAGCAGCGCCATGGGGTCATCGAGGCCCAACGTCCTGACTTTC. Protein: CASSAMGSSRPNVLTF.

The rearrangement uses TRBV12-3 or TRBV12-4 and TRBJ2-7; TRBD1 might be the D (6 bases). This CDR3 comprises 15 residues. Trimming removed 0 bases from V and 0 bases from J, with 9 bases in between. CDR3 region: CASSLAGHHSYEQYF. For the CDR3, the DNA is TGTGCCAGCAGTTTAGCGGGACACCACTCCTACGAGCAGTACTTC.

CDR3 DNA: TGTGCCAGCAGCGTAGACGATAGTCGCATAGATACGCAGTATTTT. It is translated as CASSVDDSRIDTQYF. The V gene is TRBV9, the J gene TRBJ2-3; D gene unclear. V was clipped by 0 bases and J by 5 bases, with 13 bases between them. CDR3 length: 15 residues. Germline V CDR1 and CDR2: SGDLS, YYNGEE.

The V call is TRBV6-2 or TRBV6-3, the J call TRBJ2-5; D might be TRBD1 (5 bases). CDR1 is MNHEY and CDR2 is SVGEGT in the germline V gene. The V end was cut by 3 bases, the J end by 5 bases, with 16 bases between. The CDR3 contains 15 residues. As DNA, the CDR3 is TGTGCCAGCAGTTATTCGACAGTGGGCGCGGAGACCCAGTACTTC. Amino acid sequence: CASSYSTVGAETQYF.

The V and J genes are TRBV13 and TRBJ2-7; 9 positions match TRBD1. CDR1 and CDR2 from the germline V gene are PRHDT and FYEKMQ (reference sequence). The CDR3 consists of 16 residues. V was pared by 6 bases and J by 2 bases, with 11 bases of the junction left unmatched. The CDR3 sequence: CASSNPGQGRPYEQYF. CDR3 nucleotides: TGTGCCAGCAGTAACCCGGGACAGGGTCGGCCCTACGAGCAGTACTTC.

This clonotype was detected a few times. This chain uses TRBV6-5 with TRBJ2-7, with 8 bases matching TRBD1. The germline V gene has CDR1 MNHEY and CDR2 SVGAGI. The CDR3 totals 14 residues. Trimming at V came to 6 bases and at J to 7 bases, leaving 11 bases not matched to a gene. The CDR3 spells CASRAGTGTGEQYF. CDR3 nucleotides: TGTGCCAGCAGGGCCGGGACAGGTACAGGGGAGCAGTACTTC.

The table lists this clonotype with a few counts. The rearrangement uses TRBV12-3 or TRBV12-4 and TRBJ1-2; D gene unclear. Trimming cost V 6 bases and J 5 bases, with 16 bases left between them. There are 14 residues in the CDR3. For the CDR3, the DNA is TGTGCCAGCAGCTTCGATCCTACCCCATATGGCTACACCTTC. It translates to CASSFDPTPYGYTF.

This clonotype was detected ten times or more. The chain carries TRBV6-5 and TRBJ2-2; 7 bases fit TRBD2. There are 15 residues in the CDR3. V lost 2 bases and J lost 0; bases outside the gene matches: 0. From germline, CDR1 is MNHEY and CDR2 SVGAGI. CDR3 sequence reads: CASSYSGANTGELFF. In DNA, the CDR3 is TGTGCCAGCAGTTACAGCGGGGCGAACACCGGGGAGCTGTTTTTT.

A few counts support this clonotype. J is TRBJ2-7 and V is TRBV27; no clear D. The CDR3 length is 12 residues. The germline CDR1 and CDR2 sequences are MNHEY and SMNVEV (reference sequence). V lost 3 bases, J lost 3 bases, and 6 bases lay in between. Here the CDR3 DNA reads TGTGCCAGCAGTTTTATTGGCTACGAGCAGTACTTC. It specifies CASSFIGYEQYF.

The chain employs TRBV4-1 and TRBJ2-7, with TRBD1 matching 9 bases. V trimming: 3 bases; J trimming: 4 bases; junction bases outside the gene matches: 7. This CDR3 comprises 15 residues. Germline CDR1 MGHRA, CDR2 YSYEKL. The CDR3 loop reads CASSHTQGAIYEQYF. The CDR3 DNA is TGCGCCAGCAGCCATACACAGGGGGCGATTTACGAGCAGTACTTC.

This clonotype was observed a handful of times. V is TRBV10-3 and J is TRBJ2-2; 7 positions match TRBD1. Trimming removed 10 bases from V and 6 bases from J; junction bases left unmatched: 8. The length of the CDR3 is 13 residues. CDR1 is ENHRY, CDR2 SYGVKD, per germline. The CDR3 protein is CATRQGHPGELFF. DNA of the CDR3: TGTGCCACCAGACAGGGCCACCCCGGGGAGCTGTTTTTT.

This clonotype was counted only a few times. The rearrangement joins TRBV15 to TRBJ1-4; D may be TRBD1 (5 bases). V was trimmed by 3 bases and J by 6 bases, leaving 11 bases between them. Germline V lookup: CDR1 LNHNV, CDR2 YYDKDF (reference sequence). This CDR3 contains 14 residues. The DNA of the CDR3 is TGTGCCACCAGCAGGGACCTCAGGGATGAAAAACTGTTTTTT. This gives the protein CATSRDLRDEKLFF.

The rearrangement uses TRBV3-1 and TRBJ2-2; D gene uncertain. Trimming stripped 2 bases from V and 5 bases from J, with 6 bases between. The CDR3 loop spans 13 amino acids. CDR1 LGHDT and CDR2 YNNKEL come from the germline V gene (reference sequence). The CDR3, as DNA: TGTGCCAGCAGCCAACCACCTACCGGGGAGCTGTTTTTT. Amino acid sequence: CASSQPPTGELFF.

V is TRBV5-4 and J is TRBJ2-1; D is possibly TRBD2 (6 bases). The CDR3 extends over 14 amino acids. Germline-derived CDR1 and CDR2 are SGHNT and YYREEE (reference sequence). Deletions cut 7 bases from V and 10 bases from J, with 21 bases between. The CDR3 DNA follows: TGTGCCAGCGGCGACTCGGGAGAACCCCGGGAGCAGTTCTTC. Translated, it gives CASGDSGEPREQFF.

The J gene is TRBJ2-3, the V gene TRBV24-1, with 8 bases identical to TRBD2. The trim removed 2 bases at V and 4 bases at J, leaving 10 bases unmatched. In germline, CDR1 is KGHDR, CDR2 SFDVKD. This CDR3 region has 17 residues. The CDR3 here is CATSDSRSGSPADTQYF. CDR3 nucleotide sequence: TGTGCCACCAGTGATTCCCGAAGCGGGAGTCCTGCAGATACGCAGTATTTT.

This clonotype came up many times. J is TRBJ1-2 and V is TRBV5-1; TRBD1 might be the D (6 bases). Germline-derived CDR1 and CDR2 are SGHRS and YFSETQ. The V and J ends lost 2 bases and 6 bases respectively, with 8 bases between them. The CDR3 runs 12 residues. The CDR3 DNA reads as TGCGCCAGCAGCTTAACAGGGAATGGCTACACCTTC. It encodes CASSLTGNGYTF.

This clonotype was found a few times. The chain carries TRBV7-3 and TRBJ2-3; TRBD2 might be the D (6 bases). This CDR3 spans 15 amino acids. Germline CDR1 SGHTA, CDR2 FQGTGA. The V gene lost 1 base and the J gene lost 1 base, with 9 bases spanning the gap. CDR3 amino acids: CASSLSPSGTDTQYF. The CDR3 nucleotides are TGTGCCAGCAGCTTAAGTCCTAGCGGCACAGATACGCAGTATTTT.

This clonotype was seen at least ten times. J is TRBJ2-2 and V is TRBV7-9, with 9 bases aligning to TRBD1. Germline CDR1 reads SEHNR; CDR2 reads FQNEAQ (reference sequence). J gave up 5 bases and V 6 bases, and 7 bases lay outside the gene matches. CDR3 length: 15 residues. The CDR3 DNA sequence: TGTGCCAGCAGGTTCACAGGGGGCGCGACCGGGGAGCTGTTTTTT. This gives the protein CASRFTGGATGELFF.

CDR3 bases: TGTGCCAGCAGCCGGGGGGGTGGTAGCAATGAGCAGTTCTTC. As protein: CASSRGGGSNEQFF. V and J are TRBV2 and TRBJ2-1; TRBD2 matches 8 bases. The trim removed 6 bases at V and 6 bases at J, leaving 7 bases unmatched. CDR1 is SNHLY and CDR2 is FYNNEI in the germline V gene. The CDR3 runs to 14 residues.